This T cell receptor beta chain was sequenced for a study of response to subunit inactivated influenza vaccine. Study findings and constraints: Authors suggested each seasonal flu vaccination may recruit only limited numbers of new T cells.

Concerning this clonotype itself: Its matching antigen is unknown.

TCRdb re-called the RT-PCR reads with MiXCR, one entry per CDR3 protein. The sample shows around 480,000 distinct CDR3 sequences, roughly 9.8% of them seen only once. CDR1 is DFQATT and CDR2 is SNEGSKA in the germline V gene (reference sequence). This CDR3 comprises 12 residues. J lost 6 bases, V lost 3 bases, and 4 bases had no gene match. This chain links TRBV20-1 with TRBJ2-7; 8 bases line up with TRBD1. Sequenced material: PBMCs from blood, taken roughly 46 days after vaccination. The TCR was taken from a man aged 50 to 59 who received an inactivated influenza vaccine. The CDR3 nucleotides are TGCAGTGCTAGGGGACAGGTGGGCGAGCAGTACTTC. Its protein is CSARGQVGEQYF.